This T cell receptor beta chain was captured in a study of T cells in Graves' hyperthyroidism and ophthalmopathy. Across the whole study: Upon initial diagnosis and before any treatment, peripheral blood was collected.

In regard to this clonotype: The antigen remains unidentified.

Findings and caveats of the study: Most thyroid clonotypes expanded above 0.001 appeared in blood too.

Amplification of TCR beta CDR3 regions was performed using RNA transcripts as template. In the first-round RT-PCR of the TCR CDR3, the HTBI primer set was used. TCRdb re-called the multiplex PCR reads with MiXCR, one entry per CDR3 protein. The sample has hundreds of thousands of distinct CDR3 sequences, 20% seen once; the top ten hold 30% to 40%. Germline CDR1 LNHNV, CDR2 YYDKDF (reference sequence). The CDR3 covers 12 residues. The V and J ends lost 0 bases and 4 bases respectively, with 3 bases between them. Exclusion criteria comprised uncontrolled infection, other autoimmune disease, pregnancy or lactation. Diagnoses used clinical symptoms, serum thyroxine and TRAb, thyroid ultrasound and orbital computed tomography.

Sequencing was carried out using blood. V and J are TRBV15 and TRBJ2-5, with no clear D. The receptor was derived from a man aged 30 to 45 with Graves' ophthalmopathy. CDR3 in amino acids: CATSRDGETQYF. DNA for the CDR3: TGTGCCACCAGCAGAGACGGAGAGACCCAGTACTTC.